A single sample gave rise to the 15 T cell receptor beta chains below, sequenced in a study of radiotherapy plus CTLA-4 blockade in lung cancer. Sequenced by immunoSEQ multiplex PCR; TCRdb stores in-frame clones only, minus some. The table lists 50,000 to 65,000 clones, 75% to 85% of them singletons. Sequences were derived from peripheral blood, sampled from a patient treated with radiotherapy plus ipilimumab. These TCRs come from a human donor with non-small cell lung cancer who had a complete response to radiotherapy plus ipilimumab.

The V call is TRBV30, the J call TRBJ2-1; 8 nucleotides agree with TRBD2. V lost 2 bases, J lost 7 bases, and 4 bases stayed unmatched. CDR1 is GTSNPN, CDR2 SVGIG, per germline (reference sequence). This CDR3 spans 13 amino acids. The DNA of the CDR3 is TGTGCCTGGAGTCGGTCTAGCGGGAATGAGCAGTTCTTC. It translates to CAWSRSSGNEQFF.

The V call is TRBV6-4, the J call TRBJ2-1; 7 positions agree with TRBD2. This CDR3 spans 17 amino acids. CDR1 is MRHNA and CDR2 is SNTAGT in the germline V gene. The V and J ends lost 0 bases and 0 bases, in that order; junction bases with no gene match: 5. The DNA for the CDR3 is TGTGCCAGCAGTGACTCCGCCGGGGGGTCCTCCTACAATGAGCAGTTCTTC. Encoded protein: CASSDSAGGSSYNEQFF.

The count of this clone is one. The V call is TRBV2, the J call TRBJ1-5; D is undetermined. V lost 6 bases to trimming and J lost 0 bases, with 9 bases between them. The length of the CDR3 is 14 residues. CDR1 is SNHLY and CDR2 is FYNNEI in the germline V gene. The CDR3 nucleotides read TGTGCCAGCAGGCCCGGGTTTAGCAATCAGCCCCAGCATTTT. The encoded protein is CASRPGFSNQPQHF.

In DNA form, the CDR3 reads TGTGCCAGCAGCTTCGACAGAGTGAACACTGAAGCTTTCTTT. The encoded protein is CASSFDRVNTEAFF. This chain joins TRBV7-2 and TRBJ1-1; a weak D match, TRBD1 (5 bases). CDR3 length: 14 residues. V lost 3 bases, J lost 0 bases, and 8 bases lay in between. CDR1 and CDR2 (germline): SGHTA, FQGNSA.

The rearrangement joins TRBV27 to TRBJ1-2, with TRBD1 identical over 9 bases. Trimming removed 5 bases from V and 4 bases from J; junction bases left unmatched: 11. This CDR3 is 16 amino acids long. CDR1 MNHEY and CDR2 SMNVEV come from the germline V gene (reference sequence). CDR3 bases: TGTGCCAGCAGTCCAGGGACAGGGACAAGCGGCTATGGCTACACCTTC. Amino acid sequence: CASSPGTGTSGYGYTF.

The chain carries TRBV27 and TRBJ2-4, with D unresolved. CDR3 length equals 14 residues. Germline CDR1 and CDR2: MNHEY and SMNVEV (reference sequence). Trimming took 6 bases from V and 1 from J, leaving 10 bases between them. CDR3: CASSGSRAKNIQYF. DNA for the CDR3: TGTGCCAGCAGCGGAAGCAGGGCCAAAAACATTCAGTACTTC.

The chain uses TRBV9 and TRBJ2-7; TRBD2 aligns across 7 bases. Germline V lookup: CDR1 SGDLS, CDR2 YYNGEE. Trimming removed 2 bases from V and 0 bases from J; junction bases left unmatched: 8. This CDR3 is 16 amino acids long. The CDR3 here is CASSVHEAGSSYEQYF. DNA for the CDR3: TGTGCCAGCAGCGTTCATGAAGCGGGGTCCTCCTACGAGCAGTACTTC.

The chain couples TRBV30 to TRBJ1-6; D ambiguous. CDR3 length: 11 residues. Germline V lookup: CDR1 GTSNPN, CDR2 SVGIG (reference sequence). With 2 bases removed from V and 14 bases from J, the gap between germline ends came to 10 bases. CDR3 sequence reads: CAWSSGTSLHF. CDR3 bases: TGTGCCTGGAGTTCAGGAACCTCCCTCCACTTT.

This clone was observed a single time. The chain joins TRBV5-1 to TRBJ1-1; D gene ambiguous. Germline CDR1 and CDR2: SGHRS and YFSETQ. The CDR3 sequence is 14 residues long. The V end was cut by 0 bases, the J end by 3 bases, with 9 bases between. CDR3 nucleotides: TGCGCCAGCAGCTTGGTCGGGTCTGACACTGAAGCTTTCTTT. Translated, it gives CASSLVGSDTEAFF. The full variable domain, with the rest looked up from reference TRBV5-1 and TRBJ1-1, is KAGVTQTPRYLIKTRGQQVTLSCSPISGHRSVSWYQQTPGQGLQFLFEYFSETQRNKGNFPGRFSGRQFSNSRSEMNVSTLELGDSALYLCASSLVGSDTEAFFGQGTRLTVV.

This clone has just a few counts. J is TRBJ2-7 and V is TRBV7-9; 15 nucleotides align to TRBD2. V lost 3 bases, J lost 6 bases, and 9 bases stayed unmatched. From germline, CDR1 is SEHNR and CDR2 FQNEAQ (reference sequence). The CDR3 contains 17 residues. CDR3 nucleotide sequence: TGTGCCAGCAGCTTCCTTGGACTAGCGGGAGGGCCGGGCGAGCAGTACGTC. It is translated as CASSFLGLAGGPGEQYV.

V is TRBV19 and J is TRBJ1-5, with 8 bases identical to TRBD1. This CDR3 comprises 12 residues. The germline V gene has CDR1 LNHDA and CDR2 SQIVND (reference sequence). Trimming cost V 7 bases and J 9 bases; bases outside gene matches: 5. Here the CDR3 reads CASKQGDRPQHF. The CDR3 DNA is TGTGCCAGTAAACAGGGGGATCGGCCCCAGCATTTT. The variable domain in full, completed from reference TRBV19 and TRBJ1-5, reads DGGITQSPKYLFRKEGQNVTLSCEQNLNHDAMYWYRQDPGQGLRLIYYSQIVNDFQKGDIAEGYSVSREKKESFPLTVTSAQKNPTAFYLCASKQGDRPQHFGDGTRLSIL.

Regarding this clone: At the DNA level, this CDR3 is encoded by other sequences in the same sample as well. The gene calls are TRBV18 and TRBJ1-2, with TRBD1 identical over 8 bases. This CDR3 has 13 amino acids. Per the germline V gene, CDR1 is KGHSH and CDR2 is LQKENI. J gave up 3 bases and V 6 bases, and 3 bases lay outside the gene matches. The CDR3 sequence: CASSSQGDYGYTF. CDR3 bases: TGTGCCAGCTCGTCACAGGGGGACTATGGCTACACCTTC.

In this sample, this clone turned up once. The genes are TRBV5-4 and TRBJ2-1; 10 nucleotides match TRBD2. With V trimmed by 6 bases and J by 6 bases, 9 bases remained unmatched. Per germline, CDR1 SGHNT and CDR2 YYREEE (reference sequence). This CDR3 is 15 amino acids long. CDR3 residues: CASTLSGGAFNEQFF. Here the CDR3 DNA reads TGTGCCAGCACCCTAAGCGGGGGGGCTTTCAATGAGCAGTTCTTC.

This clone has just one count. J is TRBJ2-7 and V is TRBV7-9; D is uncertain. CDR3 length: 12 residues. The ends were cut back, 5 bases at V and 5 bases at J, with 10 bases in the middle. Germline CDR1 SEHNR, CDR2 FQNEAQ (reference sequence). CDR3 sequence reads: CASSPPRDEQYF. CDR3 sequence (DNA): TGTGCCAGCAGCCCACCCCGGGACGAGCAGTACTTC.

The rearrangement joins TRBV7-2 to TRBJ2-3; TRBD2 agrees at 12 bases. With V trimmed by 4 bases and J by 3 bases, 11 bases remained unmatched. The CDR3 runs to 18 residues. Per germline, CDR1 SGHTA and CDR2 FQGNSA. For the CDR3, the DNA is TGTGCCAGCAGCTCAAGACTAAGACTAGCGGGGGCAACAGATACGCAGTATTTT. Translated: CASSSRLRLAGATDTQYF.